These T cell receptor beta chains were read from a single sample in a study of cytomegalovirus exposure and HLA in healthy donors. Profiled with immunoSEQ multiplex PCR; TCRdb holds only in-frame clones, not every one. The sample has some 120,000 clones, roughly a sixth seen once; the top ten hold 2.5% to 3%. The sequenced material came from PBMCs. Source of these receptors: a female donor in good health and CMV-seropositive. CDR3s include the opening cysteine and the closing phenylalanine or tryptophan. The order of the fields is V gene, D gene, J gene, clone size, CDR3 protein, CDR3 DNA. The D gene is left open where the match is weak. Clone size appears in some rows only: once, few, many, or a class for an expanded clone.

V gene: TRBV28; D gene: TRBD1; J gene: TRBJ1-2; clone size: few; CDR3 protein: CASTPPARGQGRSYGYTF; CDR3 DNA: TGTGCCAGCACCCCCCCGGCGCGTGGACAGGGGCGTTCCTATGGCTACACCTTC
V gene: TRBV7-2; D gene: TRBD1; J gene: TRBJ1-5; clone size: few; CDR3 protein: CASSRMRALQGIMPQHF; CDR3 DNA: TGTGCCAGCAGCCGCATGCGGGCGCTACAGGGGATTATGCCCCAGCATTTT
V gene: TRBV9; D gene: TRBD1; J gene: TRBJ1-1; clone size: .; CDR3 protein: CASSSPTGTGDTEAFF; CDR3 DNA: TGTGCCAGCAGCTCACCAACCGGGACAGGGGACACTGAAGCTTTCTTT
V gene: TRBV20-1; D gene: .; J gene: TRBJ2-3; clone size: few; CDR3 protein: CSATTDTQYF; CDR3 DNA: TGCAGTGCTACAACAGATACGCAGTATTTT
V gene: TRBV28; D gene: TRBD1; J gene: TRBJ2-7; clone size: .; CDR3 protein: CASSPTTGGPYEQYF; CDR3 DNA: TGTGCCAGCAGCCCCACGACAGGGGGCCCCTACGAGCAGTACTTC
V gene: TRBV30; D gene: .; J gene: TRBJ1-1; clone size: .; CDR3 protein: CAWTGARMNTEAFF; CDR3 DNA: TGTGCCTGGACAGGGGCGCGAATGAACACTGAAGCTTTCTTT
V gene: TRBV28; D gene: .; J gene: TRBJ1-2; clone size: .; CDR3 protein: CASSLWWTASILDYGYTF; CDR3 DNA: TGTGCCAGCAGTTTATGGTGGACAGCGAGCATACTAGACTATGGCTACACCTTC
V gene: TRBV27; D gene: TRBD2; J gene: TRBJ2-2; clone size: few; CDR3 protein: CASSLLASGSIVF; CDR3 DNA: TGTGCCAGCAGTTTATTGGCTAGCGGGAGTATAGTTTTT
V gene: TRBV9; D gene: TRBD1; J gene: TRBJ1-2; clone size: few; CDR3 protein: CASSTQQGTYGYTF; CDR3 DNA: TGTGCCAGCAGCACCCAACAGGGGACCTATGGCTACACCTTC
V gene: TRBV7-2; D gene: TRBD2; J gene: TRBJ2-1; clone size: .; CDR3 protein: CASITTPGGGQFF; CDR3 DNA: TGTGCCAGCATCACAACCCCGGGGGGTGGGCAGTTCTTC
V gene: TRBV5-1; D gene: .; J gene: TRBJ1-4; clone size: few; CDR3 protein: CASSSNSRGDEKLFF; CDR3 DNA: TGCGCCAGCAGCTCCAACTCCCGGGGGGATGAAAAACTGTTTTTT
V gene: TRBV19; D gene: TRBD1; J gene: TRBJ1-6; clone size: .; CDR3 protein: CASSIAGRGSNSPLHF; CDR3 DNA: TGTGCCAGTAGTATCGCGGGCAGGGGGTCCAACTCACCCCTCCACTTT
V gene: TRBV15; D gene: .; J gene: TRBJ2-7; clone size: few; CDR3 protein: CATSRGASYEQYF; CDR3 DNA: TGTGCCACCAGCAGAGGCGCCTCCTACGAGCAGTACTTC
V gene: TRBV28; D gene: TRBD1; J gene: TRBJ1-5; clone size: few; CDR3 protein: CASSRQGRSFQPQHF; CDR3 DNA: TGTGCCAGCAGTCGACAGGGCAGGTCCTTTCAGCCCCAGCATTTT
V gene: TRBV19; D gene: .; J gene: TRBJ1-1; clone size: .; CDR3 protein: CASSMGAPGGAETEAFF; CDR3 DNA: TGTGCCAGTAGTATGGGCGCTCCGGGGGGCGCGGAGACTGAAGCTTTCTTT
V gene: TRBV11-2; D gene: .; J gene: TRBJ2-4; clone size: .; CDR3 protein: CASSSRWGGGKNIQYF; CDR3 DNA: TGTGCCAGCAGCTCCCGATGGGGGGGCGGCAAAAACATTCAGTACTTC
V gene: TRBV4-3; D gene: TRBD2; J gene: TRBJ2-7; clone size: .; CDR3 protein: CASSHTLADNYEQYF; CDR3 DNA: TGCGCCAGCAGCCACACCCTAGCGGATAACTACGAGCAGTACTTC
V gene: TRBV27; D gene: .; J gene: TRBJ2-2; clone size: .; CDR3 protein: CASGSGFVTGELFF; CDR3 DNA: TGTGCCAGCGGCTCGGGTTTCGTCACCGGGGAGCTGTTTTTT
V gene: TRBV7-3; D gene: .; J gene: TRBJ2-5; clone size: .; CDR3 protein: CASSLGQSRETQYF; CDR3 DNA: TGTGCCAGCAGCTTAGGTCAAAGTCGGGAGACCCAGTACTTC
V gene: TRBV15; D gene: .; J gene: TRBJ1-1; clone size: .; CDR3 protein: CATSRVTYTEAFF; CDR3 DNA: TGTGCCACCAGCAGAGTAACTTACACTGAAGCTTTCTTT
V gene: TRBV21-1; D gene: .; J gene: TRBJ2-1; clone size: .; CDR3 protein: CASSTPDREVPYNEQFF; CDR3 DNA: TGTGCCAGCAGCACACCCGACAGGGAAGTACCCTACAATGAGCAGTTCTTC
V gene: TRBV7-2; D gene: .; J gene: TRBJ1-3; clone size: .; CDR3 protein: CASSQPREGNTIYF; CDR3 DNA: TGTGCCAGCAGCCAACCGAGGGAGGGAAACACCATATATTTT
V gene: TRBV30; D gene: TRBD2; J gene: TRBJ2-1; clone size: .; CDR3 protein: CAWSVGLAGGHEQFF; CDR3 DNA: TGTGCCTGGAGTGTAGGGCTAGCGGGGGGGCATGAGCAGTTCTTC
V gene: TRBV5-6; D gene: .; J gene: TRBJ1-5; clone size: .; CDR3 protein: CASSSSITAGSNQPQHF; CDR3 DNA: TGTGCCAGCAGCTCCTCAATTACGGCAGGGAGCAATCAGCCCCAGCATTTT
V gene: TRBV7-8; D gene: TRBD1; J gene: TRBJ1-2; clone size: few; CDR3 protein: CASSLVQGTGWGYTF; CDR3 DNA: TGTGCCAGCAGCTTAGTACAAGGGACAGGCTGGGGCTACACCTTC
V gene: TRBV28; D gene: TRBD2; J gene: TRBJ2-3; clone size: few; CDR3 protein: CASTLSGFSDTQYF; CDR3 DNA: TGTGCCAGCACCCTTAGCGGGTTCTCAGATACGCAGTATTTT
V gene: TRBV5-1; D gene: TRBD2; J gene: TRBJ2-7; clone size: .; CDR3 protein: CASSPHPGLERYEQYF; CDR3 DNA: TGCGCCAGCAGTCCCCACCCGGGACTAGAGAGGTACGAGCAGTACTTC
V gene: TRBV7-9; D gene: .; J gene: TRBJ1-4; clone size: .; CDR3 protein: CASSFPLGATNEKLFF; CDR3 DNA: TGTGCCAGCAGCTTCCCCCTGGGCGCAACTAATGAAAAACTGTTTTTT
V gene: TRBV6-6; D gene: .; J gene: TRBJ1-5; clone size: .; CDR3 protein: CAGSYSAGRNQPQHF; CDR3 DNA: TGTGCCGGCAGTTACTCGGCAGGGCGCAATCAGCCCCAGCATTTT
V gene: TRBV2; D gene: TRBD2; J gene: TRBJ2-1; clone size: .; CDR3 protein: CASKRLAGFNEQFF; CDR3 DNA: TGTGCCAGCAAGCGACTAGCGGGATTCAATGAGCAGTTCTTC
V gene: TRBV18; D gene: TRBD1; J gene: TRBJ1-1; clone size: few; CDR3 protein: CASSPAETGRMNTEAFF; CDR3 DNA: TGTGCCAGCTCACCTGCAGAGACAGGGCGGATGAACACTGAAGCTTTCTTT
V gene: TRBV28; D gene: TRBD2; J gene: TRBJ2-7; clone size: .; CDR3 protein: CASSLAGGGYEQYF; CDR3 DNA: TGTGCCAGCAGCCTAGCGGGGGGCGGGTACGAGCAGTACTTC
V gene: TRBV29-1; D gene: .; J gene: TRBJ2-7; clone size: few; CDR3 protein: CSVGPGALYEQYF; CDR3 DNA: TGCAGCGTTGGTCCAGGGGCCCTCTACGAGCAGTACTTC
V gene: TRBV11-3; D gene: TRBD1; J gene: TRBJ2-5; clone size: .; CDR3 protein: CASSPEGQGAKETQYF; CDR3 DNA: TGTGCCAGCAGCCCAGAGGGACAGGGGGCTAAAGAGACCCAGTACTTC
V gene: TRBV5-6; D gene: TRBD2; J gene: TRBJ2-7; clone size: .; CDR3 protein: CASSFQKRGGNREQYF; CDR3 DNA: TGTGCCAGCAGCTTCCAGAAGCGGGGGGGCAATCGCGAGCAGTACTTC
V gene: TRBV9; D gene: TRBD1; J gene: TRBJ2-7; clone size: few; CDR3 protein: CASSVLGTGSGEQYF; CDR3 DNA: TGTGCCAGCAGCGTACTAGGGACAGGAAGTGGAGAGCAGTACTTC
V gene: TRBV9; D gene: .; J gene: TRBJ1-5; clone size: .; CDR3 protein: CASSAPARYRGNQPQHF; CDR3 DNA: TGTGCCAGCAGCGCACCGGCGCGCTACAGGGGCAATCAGCCCCAGCATTTT
V gene: TRBV6-5; D gene: .; J gene: TRBJ1-1; clone size: few; CDR3 protein: CASSFDRKNTEAFF; CDR3 DNA: TGTGCCAGCAGTTTTGACAGAAAAAACACTGAAGCTTTCTTT